Presented here are 5 T cell receptor beta chains from one specimen sequenced in a study of radiotherapy plus CTLA-4 blockade in lung cancer. Using immunoSEQ multiplex PCR, the repertoire was profiled, and TCRdb retains in-frame clones only, with some absent. The sample shows tens of thousands of clones, approximately 68% of them seen only once. This sample comprised peripheral blood, obtained from a patient treated with radiotherapy plus ipilimumab. These receptors originate from a human donor with non-small cell lung cancer who had stable disease on radiotherapy plus ipilimumab.

The V gene is TRBV6-4, the J gene TRBJ2-3; a weak D match, TRBD2 (6 bases). V shed 4 bases and J shed 5 bases, with 10 bases lying between them. Germline V lookup: CDR1 MRHNA, CDR2 SNTAGT. CDR3 length: 13 amino acids. The CDR3 region has the DNA TGTGCCAGCAGTGCATTCGGGGGAGATACGCAGTATTTT. It encodes CASSAFGGDTQYF.

This chain uses TRBV30 with TRBJ2-3, with a tentative D call TRBD2 (6 bases). The germline V and J ends were trimmed by 3 bases and 3 bases, with 19 bases remaining between them. There are 16 residues in the CDR3. Per the germline V gene, CDR1 is GTSNPN and CDR2 is SVGIG (reference sequence). CDR3 sequence: CAWRSDGRRATDTQYF. Here the CDR3 DNA reads TGTGCCTGGAGGTCGGATGGAAGGAGGGCGACAGATACGCAGTATTTT.

The genes are TRBV6-1 and TRBJ1-2; 10 bases fit TRBD1. Trimming took 7 bases from V and 7 from J; bases not matched to a gene: 9. The CDR3 sequence is 14 residues long. The V gene's germline CDR1 is MNHNS and CDR2 SASEGT. The CDR3 reads CASTPRQGAGGYTF. Written as DNA, the CDR3 is TGTGCCAGCACGCCGCGACAGGGGGCCGGTGGCTACACCTTC.

The V gene is TRBV5-4, the J gene TRBJ2-5; D might be TRBD1 (6 bases). This CDR3 is 13 amino acids long. CDR1 is SGHNT, CDR2 YYREEE, per germline (reference sequence). Trimming removed 5 bases from V and 2 bases from J, with 10 bases in between. CDR3 in amino acids: CASSSDRQETQYF. The CDR3 coding sequence is TGTGCCAGCAGTTCTGACAGGCAAGAGACCCAGTACTTC.

The CDR3 nucleotides are TGTGCCAGCTCACCAGCGCAGGGGACCCAAGAGACCCAGTACTTC. Its translation is CASSPAQGTQETQYF. The rearrangement uses TRBV18 and TRBJ2-5; tentative D call: TRBD1 (6 bases). The germline gives CDR1 KGHSH, CDR2 LQKENI. This CDR3 has 15 residues. The ends were cut back, 2 bases at V and 1 base at J, with 11 bases in the middle.